The rows below give T cell receptor beta chains drawn from one sample of a study of cytomegalovirus exposure and HLA in healthy donors. Measured with immunoSEQ multiplex PCR; TCRdb has only the in-frame clones, and not every one. The sample has approximately 150,000 clones; more than 65% are singletons. The specimen was PBMCs. The receptors here all came from a woman in her 30s in good health and CMV-seronegative. CDR3s include the opening cysteine and the closing phenylalanine or tryptophan. D genes are given only for firm matches. Expanded clones are given a class, and other clones once, few, many or no size at all.

>TRBV5-1|TRBJ1-3|.|.
CASSSGLSSGNTIYF
TGCGCCAGCAGCTCAGGGCTCAGCTCTGGAAACACCATATATTTT
>TRBV6-1|TRBJ2-3|.|TRBD2
CASSERSGIGSDTQYF
TGTGCCAGCAGTGAACGTAGCGGGATAGGGTCAGATACGCAGTATTTT
>TRBV2|TRBJ1-2|.|.
CASSEVRANYGYTF
TGTGCCAGCAGTGAAGTCAGGGCTAACTATGGCTACACCTTC
>TRBV5-8|TRBJ2-7|.|TRBD2
CASSLLPSGTYEQYF
TGTGCCAGCAGCTTGTTGCCTAGCGGGACATACGAGCAGTACTTC
>TRBV27|TRBJ2-1|.|TRBD2
CASSGTSGRAESYNEQFF
TGTGCCAGCAGTGGGACTAGCGGGAGGGCCGAATCCTACAATGAGCAGTTCTTC
>TRBV7-6|TRBJ2-1|.|TRBD2
CASSRLADYFSYNEQFF
TGTGCCAGCAGCCGACTAGCGGACTACTTCTCCTACAATGAGCAGTTCTTC
>TRBV4-1|TRBJ1-2|.|TRBD1
CASSRGQGAQDNYGYTF
TGCGCCAGCAGCCGTGGACAGGGGGCACAGGATAACTATGGCTACACCTTC
>TRBV7-2|TRBJ1-3|few|.
CASSLRSGGTIYF
TGTGCCAGCAGCTTACGCTCGGGGGGCACCATATATTTT
>TRBV2|TRBJ2-4|.|TRBD2
CASSGGLGGGLDIQYF
TGTGCCAGCAGTGGAGGTTTGGGCGGGGGGCTAGACATTCAGTACTTC
>TRBV5-1|TRBJ1-2|.|.
CASSRGQGPYGYTF
TGCGCCAGCAGCAGAGGACAAGGACCCTATGGCTACACCTTC
>TRBV18|TRBJ1-2|.|TRBD1
CASSPDRGGLRYTF
TGTGCCAGCTCACCAGACAGGGGGGGTCTTCGCTACACCTTC
>TRBV5-1|TRBJ2-7|.|TRBD1
CASSLGTGLYEQYF
TGCGCCAGCAGCTTAGGGACAGGGCTCTACGAGCAGTACTTC
>TRBV11-3|TRBJ2-1|.|TRBD2
CASSLGLADSYNEQFF
TGTGCCAGCAGCTTAGGACTAGCGGACTCCTACAATGAGCAGTTCTTC
>TRBV6-1|TRBJ2-7|.|.
CASSELGTVYEQYF
TGTGCCAGCAGTGAATTAGGTACAGTCTACGAGCAGTACTTC
>TRBV6-6|TRBJ1-5|.|.
CASSPGNRYQPQHF
TGTGCCAGCAGTCCAGGGAATAGGTATCAGCCCCAGCATTTT
>TRBV19|TRBJ1-1|.|.
CASTLPGGNTEAFF
TGTGCCAGTACCCTTCCGGGAGGGAACACTGAAGCTTTCTTT
>TRBV5-4|TRBJ1-2|few|.
CASSLFYRDDGYTF
TGTGCCAGCAGCTTGTTTTACAGGGACGATGGCTACACCTTC
>TRBV4-1|TRBJ2-5|.|.
CASSQRTEETQYF
TGCGCCAGCAGCCAACGGACAGAAGAGACCCAGTACTTC
>TRBV4-2|TRBJ2-5|.|.
CASSLDRLGTQYF
TGTGCCAGCAGCCTAGACAGGTTGGGGACCCAGTACTTC
>TRBV4-1|TRBJ2-3|.|.
CASSQDPTSGLDTQYF
TGCGCCAGCAGCCAAGATCCTACCTCGGGACTAGATACGCAGTATTTT
>TRBV6-1|TRBJ1-1|once|.
CAGRGYTEAFF
TGTGCCGGCCGGGGGTACACTGAAGCTTTCTTT
>TRBV5-4|TRBJ2-3|.|.
CASSAGGHGTDTQYF
TGTGCCAGCAGCGCCGGGGGTCACGGCACAGATACGCAGTATTTT
>TRBV10-3|TRBJ2-2|.|TRBD2
CAISGGLSGGTGELFF
TGTGCCATCAGTGGGGGTTTAAGCGGGGGGACCGGGGAGCTGTTTTTT
>TRBV5-1|TRBJ1-1|few|.
CASSLDRVNTEAFF
TGCGCCAGCAGCTTGGACAGGGTGAACACTGAAGCTTTCTTT
>TRBV10-3|TRBJ2-5|.|TRBD2
CAISESGVGGLAGNNQETQYF
TGTGCCATCAGTGAGTCTGGGGTCGGCGGACTAGCGGGGAATAACCAAGAGACCCAGTACTTC
>TRBV6-6|TRBJ1-4|.|TRBD1
CASSSRQGGNEKLFF
TGTGCCAGCAGCTCCCGACAGGGTGGTAATGAAAAACTGTTTTTT
>TRBV9|TRBJ2-3|.|TRBD2
CASSASAGRTASTDTQYF
TGTGCCAGCAGCGCTTCAGCGGGGCGCACTGCTAGCACAGATACGCAGTATTTT
>TRBV18|TRBJ2-5|.|.
CASSPSGETQETQYF
TGTGCCAGCTCACCATCGGGGGAAACCCAAGAGACCCAGTACTTC
>TRBV5-4|TRBJ2-1|many|.
CASSLLNEQFF
TGTGCCAGCAGCTTACTCAATGAGCAGTTCTTC
>TRBV5-4|TRBJ2-7|.|TRBD2
CASSSRLAGGLDEQYF
TGTGCCAGCAGCTCACGACTAGCGGGGGGGCTCGACGAGCAGTACTTC
>TRBV30|TRBJ2-3|.|TRBD2
CAWNPSGGALDTQYF
TGTGCCTGGAACCCGAGCGGGGGGGCCCTAGATACGCAGTATTTT
>TRBV6-5|TRBJ2-2|.|.
CASSPALDTGELFF
TGTGCCAGCAGTCCAGCGTTGGACACCGGGGAGCTGTTTTTT
>TRBV27|TRBJ2-5|.|TRBD1
CAIHDRGPKTQYF
TGTGCCATCCACGACAGGGGGCCTAAGACCCAGTACTTC
>TRBV7-3|TRBJ1-1|.|TRBD1
CAGSWDRNTEAFF
TGTGCCGGCAGCTGGGACAGAAACACTGAAGCTTTCTTT
>TRBV7-2|TRBJ2-2|once|TRBD2
CASSLGTSGRYTGELFF
TGTGCCAGCAGCTTAGGGACTAGCGGGAGATACACCGGGGAGCTGTTTTTT
>TRBV19|TRBJ1-5|.|.
CASSIGSLWQPQHF
TGTGCCAGTAGTATCGGTAGCTTGTGGCAGCCCCAGCATTTT
>TRBV9|TRBJ2-3|.|TRBD2
CASSGTSGTDTQYF
TGTGCCAGCAGCGGGACTAGCGGGACGGATACGCAGTATTTT
>TRBV27|TRBJ1-2|.|.
CASSLGGFGGYTF
TGTGCCAGCTCCCTGGGGGGGTTTGGTGGCTACACCTTC
>TRBV9|TRBJ1-1|.|.
CASSVRAEPLNTEAFF
TGTGCCAGCAGCGTGCGGGCGGAGCCTTTGAACACTGAAGCTTTCTTT
>TRBV11-2|TRBJ2-7|.|.
CASSLVRNYEQYF
TGTGCCAGCAGCTTAGTCAGGAACTACGAGCAGTACTTC
>TRBV6-1|TRBJ1-2|.|.
CASNLQENYGYTF
TGTGCCAGCAATTTACAGGAGAACTATGGCTACACCTTC
>TRBV6-1|TRBJ1-4|.|TRBD1
CASSEILVQGAANEKLFF
TGTGCCAGCAGTGAAATTTTAGTACAGGGGGCAGCTAATGAAAAACTGTTTTTT
>TRBV7-2|TRBJ2-7|.|TRBD2
CASSSLAGDSYEQYF
TGTGCCAGCAGCTCCTTAGCGGGGGATTCCTACGAGCAGTACTTC
>TRBV21-1|TRBJ2-7|.|.
CASSKGAQGTKSFYEQYF
TGTGCCAGCAGCAAAGGTGCACAGGGGACGAAATCTTTTTACGAGCAGTACTTC
>TRBV7-9|TRBJ2-7|.|.
CASSLVVSREQYF
TGTGCCAGCAGCTTAGTTGTTAGCCGCGAGCAGTACTTC
>TRBV10-2|TRBJ1-4|once|.
CASGNRGEKLFF
TGCGCCAGCGGAAACCGGGGGGAAAAACTGTTTTTT
>TRBV18|TRBJ2-7|.|.
CASSPTGLYEQYF
TGTGCCAGCTCACCCACAGGGCTCTACGAGCAGTACTTC
>TRBV2|TRBJ1-5|.|TRBD1
CASMLNRGRDQPQHF
TGTGCCAGCATGCTGAACAGGGGGCGCGATCAGCCCCAGCATTTT
>TRBV6-1|TRBJ1-1|.|.
CASYEYTEAFF
TGTGCCAGCTACGAGTACACTGAAGCTTTCTTT
>TRBV10-3|TRBJ2-5|.|TRBD1
CAISEPATGRETQYF
TGTGCCATCAGTGAACCCGCGACAGGGCGAGAGACCCAGTACTTC
>TRBV5-1|TRBJ1-2|few|TRBD1
CASSAVPGQGMNGYTF
TGCGCCAGCAGCGCGGTCCCCGGACAGGGGATGAATGGCTACACCTTC
>TRBV7-9|TRBJ2-7|.|.
CASSLPDGGQAF
TGTGCCAGCAGCTTACCCGACGGGGGGCAGGCCTTC
>TRBV10-1|TRBJ2-2|.|TRBD1
CASSPRDSDSPDNTGELFF
TGCGCCAGCAGTCCCCGGGACAGTGATTCTCCTGATAACACCGGGGAGCTGTTTTTT
>TRBV19|TRBJ2-6|once|TRBD1
CASSSRTGSRDSGANVLTF
TGTGCCAGTAGTTCTCGGACAGGGTCGAGGGACTCTGGGGCCAACGTCCTGACTTTC
>TRBV18|TRBJ1-1|.|.
CASSPLQGYGDTEAFF
TGTGCCAGCTCACCACTCCAAGGGTACGGGGACACTGAAGCTTTCTTT
>TRBV4-3|TRBJ2-7|.|TRBD2
CASSQGTSGPYEQYF
TGCGCCAGCAGCCAAGGGACTAGCGGGCCCTACGAGCAGTACTTC
>TRBV19|TRBJ2-1|.|.
CASSIDSYPYNEQFF
TGTGCCAGTAGTATCGACAGTTACCCCTACAATGAGCAGTTCTTC